The clone carrying this T cell receptor beta chain turned up a few times. Its target is unknown. Next came a second PCR, run for about 7 to 11 cycles, which used a sample-barcoded 5' primer along with a J-beta primer mix. Each CDR3 protein is one row after TCRdb ran MiXCR on the 5' RACE reads. The table includes some 1,000,000 distinct CDR3 sequences, around 27% detected once. The sample belongs to a study of blood T cells in healthy people across ages. The study, taken as a whole, reports: With donor CMV status unknown, expanded clonotype changes were possibly confounded. Since the PBMCs were unsorted, naive and antigen-experienced cells could not be conclusively compared.

CDR3 length: 15 residues. Germline CDR1 and CDR2: LGHNA and YNFKEQ. The data were also submitted as part of a second study, on T cells of mothers and their children. That report adds: Samples came from a few healthy Caucasian mothers and their six children. M1S, a second-PCR primer, added sample barcodes and 2-4 random nucleotides.

Sequencing was carried out using blood. The sequence derives from a girl aged 2 to 10 in good health. The gene calls are TRBV4-2 and TRBJ2-5, with a weak D call TRBD1 (6 bases). The J call may not be correct, given that the DNA end is closer to TRBJ2-1. CDR3 bases: TGTGCCAGCAGCCACACAGGGATGGGTGATAATGAGCAGTTCTTC. This sequence encodes CASSHTGMGDNEQFF.